Sequencing of this T cell receptor (beta chain) was carried out in a study of beta chain features in type 1 diabetes. Trimming cost V 8 bases and J 0 bases, with 12 bases left between them. The CDR3 runs to 13 residues. Germline V gene lookup returns CDR1 GTSNPN and CDR2 SVGIG (reference sequence). For this clone: The antigen remains undetermined.

Findings and caveats of the study: All four CD4+ subsets of Type 1 diabetes patients contained TCRB CDR3s that were moderately but significantly shorter.

The authors reverse transcribed all of the isolated RNA, so sequencing captured expressed TCRB transcripts. Several million reads on average were seen across naive, central memory and regulatory T cell samples. Profiled with immunoSEQ multiplex PCR; TCRdb holds only in-frame clones, not every one. The sample records roughly 500,000 clones, roughly 31% being singletons. The chain uses TRBV30 and TRBJ2-3; maybe TRBD2 (5 bases). Sequencing input: naive CD4+ T cells from blood. The source is a man aged 18-30 years in good health. CDR3 in DNA: TGTGCCGCCCCGGGGTCTAGCACAGATACGCAGTATTTT. This translates into CAAPGSSTDTQYF.